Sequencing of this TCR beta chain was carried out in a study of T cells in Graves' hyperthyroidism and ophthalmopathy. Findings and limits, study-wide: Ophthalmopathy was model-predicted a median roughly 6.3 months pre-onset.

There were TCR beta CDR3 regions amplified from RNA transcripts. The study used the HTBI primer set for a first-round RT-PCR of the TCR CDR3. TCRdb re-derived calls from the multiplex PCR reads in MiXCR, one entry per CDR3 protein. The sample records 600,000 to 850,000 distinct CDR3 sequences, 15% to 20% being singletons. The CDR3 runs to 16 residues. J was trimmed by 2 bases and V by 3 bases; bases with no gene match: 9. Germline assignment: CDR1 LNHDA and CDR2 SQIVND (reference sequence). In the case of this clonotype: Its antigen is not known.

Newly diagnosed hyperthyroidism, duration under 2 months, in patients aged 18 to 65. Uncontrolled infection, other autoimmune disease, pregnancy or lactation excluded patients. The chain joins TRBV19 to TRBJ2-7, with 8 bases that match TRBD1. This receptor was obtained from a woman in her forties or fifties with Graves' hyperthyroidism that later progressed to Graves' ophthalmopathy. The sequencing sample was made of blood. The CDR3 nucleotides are TGTGCCAGTAGTATCGGGACAGGAGAAACACCCTACGAGCAGTACTTC. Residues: CASSIGTGETPYEQYF.